These 11 T cell receptor beta chains were sequenced from one sample in a study of T cell responses to AZD1222 COVID-19 vaccine. Clones were sequenced by immunoSEQ multiplex PCR, and TCRdb holds only the in-frame ones, with some missing. Of roughly 120,000 clones in the sample, 88% were seen once. The specimen was peripheral blood, collected on day 0 of AZD1222 vaccination. These receptors originate from an adult in good health.

The chain carries TRBV7-2 and TRBJ1-1; no firm D call. V dropped 2 bases and J dropped 4 bases, with 8 bases sitting between them. The CDR3 is 13 amino acids. CDR1 and CDR2 from the germline V gene are SGHTA and FQGNSA. For the CDR3, the DNA is TGTGCCAGCAGCTTATTTCGGTTCACTGAAGCTTTCTTT. Its protein is CASSLFRFTEAFF.

By share of the sample, this clone is medium-sized. This rearrangement joins TRBV27 to TRBJ2-7; D gene unclear. Germline loops: CDR1 MNHEY, CDR2 SMNVEV (reference sequence). Deletions cut 5 bases from V and 5 bases from J, with 13 bases between. This CDR3 is built from 13 residues. CDR3 region: CASSPMQADEQYF. CDR3 bases: TGTGCCAGCAGTCCCATGCAAGCCGACGAGCAGTACTTC.

The chain couples TRBV5-1 to TRBJ1-6; D may be TRBD1 (6 bases). The V end was cut by 1 base, the J end by 7 bases, with 15 bases between. CDR3 length: 16 amino acids. Germline assignment: CDR1 SGHRS and CDR2 YFSETQ. CDR3: CASSLPTGLGNSPLHF. The CDR3 nucleotides are TGCGCCAGCAGCTTGCCCACAGGGCTGGGGAATTCACCCCTCCACTTT.

The V gene is TRBV29-1, the J gene TRBJ1-2, with D maybe TRBD1 (5 bases). V dropped 3 bases and J dropped 14 bases, with 13 bases sitting between them. From germline, CDR1 is SQVTM and CDR2 ANQGSEA. The CDR3 covers 10 residues. CDR3 residues: CSVDSPEGTF. The DNA of the CDR3 is TGCAGCGTTGACAGCCCCGAGGGGACCTTC.

This clone was seen a single time. The chain couples TRBV19 to TRBJ1-1; D might be TRBD1 (6 bases). Germline CDR1 LNHDA, CDR2 SQIVND (reference sequence). Trimming removed 5 bases from V and 0 bases from J, with 25 bases in between. This CDR3 contains 19 residues. The CDR3, as DNA: TGTGCCAGTAGTTTATTTGGTAGGACGACAGGACTGATGAACACTGAAGCTTTCTTT. Amino acid sequence: CASSLFGRTTGLMNTEAFF.

CDR3 loop: CASSRDSEAFF. The CDR3 nucleotides read TGTGCCAGCAGCAGGGACAGTGAAGCTTTCTTT. The chain is built from TRBV6-2 or TRBV6-3 and TRBJ1-1; 7 bases agree with TRBD1. J was trimmed by 7 bases and V by 6 bases; bases with no gene match: 2. From germline, CDR1 is MNHEY and CDR2 SVGEGT. This CDR3 has 11 amino acids.

The count of this clone is one. The chain employs TRBV7-8 and TRBJ1-6, with 8 bases identical to TRBD1. CDR1 and CDR2 (germline): SGHVS, FQNEAQ. The junction had 4 bases not matched to a gene; V was cut back by 3 bases and J by 6 bases. The CDR3 length is 15 residues. CDR3 bases: TGTGCCAGCAGCTTTACGGGACAGGTTAATTCACCCCTCCACTTT. Translating it yields CASSFTGQVNSPLHF.

The chain employs TRBV7-3 and TRBJ1-1; no definite D call. CDR3 length: 13 amino acids. Looked up from germline, CDR1 is SGHTA and CDR2 is FQGTGA. Trimming took 2 bases from V and 2 from J, leaving 6 bases between them. DNA of the CDR3: TGTGCCAGCAGCTTAGGCACCAACACTGAAGCTTTCTTT. It yields the protein CASSLGTNTEAFF.

This chain connects TRBV7-2 to TRBJ2-5; 7 bases map to TRBD2. This CDR3 has 16 residues. The germline V gene has CDR1 SGHTA and CDR2 FQGNSA. J gave up 7 bases and V 10 bases, and 21 bases lay outside the gene matches. The CDR3: CATLLGGDFPRGTQYF. The CDR3 DNA sequence: TGTGCCACTCTCCTGGGGGGGGACTTTCCAAGAGGGACCCAGTACTTC.

The CDR3 DNA reads as TGTGCCAGCAGCCAAGGAGTCCTCGATGGGGTAGGTTGGAATGAGCAGTTCTTC. Its translation: CASSQGVLDGVGWNEQFF. The chain employs TRBV3-1 (or the pseudogene TRBV3-2) and TRBJ2-1; no definite D call. There are 18 residues in the CDR3. Germline CDR1 is LGHDT and CDR2 is YNNKEL (reference sequence). V lost 1 base and J lost 7, with 23 bases in between.

The rearrangement links TRBV5-1 to TRBJ2-2; 10 nucleotides align to TRBD1. Per the germline V gene, CDR1 is SGHRS and CDR2 is YFSETQ. This CDR3 has 16 amino acids. V shed 1 base and J 5 bases; nucleotides not matched to a gene: 5. For the CDR3, the DNA is TGCGCCAGCAGCTTGAGGGACAGGGGTAAAACCGGGGAGCTGTTTTTT. It specifies CASSLRDRGKTGELFF.